This TCR beta chain was sequenced during a study of T-cell memory formation after mild COVID-19 (dated by TCRdb to the early 2020s). Context from the whole study: TCR sequence clusters from the two donors were largely donor specific. Longitudinal TCRalpha and TCRbeta repertoire sequencing tracked T-cell clones expanding and contracting after mild COVID-19 in two donors. The cohort comprised two young, previously healthy adult volunteers, one female and one male. Results the study describes overall, beyond this receptor: The second-wave clones that peaked on day 37 were not confirmed to be SARS-CoV-2 specific. From day 15 to 85, contracting clones showed balanced CD4/CD8 phenotypes, whereas a second wave of clones that expanded from day 15 to 37 leaned towards CD4+. The study covered only a couple of mild cases, and larger cohorts including severe cases with pre-infection samples were considered necessary. Some responding clones were found in pre-infection memory, which suggests that pre-existing cross-reactive memory T cells took part in the SARS-CoV-2 response. Contracting CD4+ clones were located mainly in the CM and EM memory subsets, whereas CD8+ clones were found to be enriched in EMRA.

To note about this clonotype: The antigen this receptor binds is unknown. Per-base qualities were not stored, and no clone one base away is much larger.

PBMCs were isolated by Ficoll-Paque density gradient centrifugation. The CDR3, cysteine through phenylalanine, is 13 amino acids long. This entry keeps only the CDR3 DNA: 39 bases, framed from base 1. The CDR1 and CDR2 encoded by the germline V gene are MNHNS and SASEGT. Trimming takes 6 bases from V and 5 bases from J, and the germline ends sit 13 bases apart. Sequenced using an Illumina NovaSeq 6000. TCRalpha and TCRbeta cDNA libraries were constructed by 5'RACE with constant-segment primers, with sample barcodes and unique molecular identifiers being introduced. RNA was extracted from every sample with Trizol reagent. Amplification of the libraries took two PCR steps, and the second step added a second sample barcode plus Illumina TruSeq adapters. Sequencing of libraries was performed on an Illumina NovaSeq with 2 x 150 bp paired-end reads. Per the original workflow: The reads were demultiplexed and collapsed into UMI-guided consensus sequences using migec v1.2.7. Using mixcr v2.1.11, UMI consensuses were aligned to TRA and TRB V and J templates and then assembled into clonotypes. A clonotype was counted as expanded or contracted only when both edgeR and NoisET called the clonotype significant, with the noise models trained on biological replicates. For edgeR calls, the thresholds were a false discovery rate-adjusted p below 0.01 and a log2 fold-change of 1. As an exploratory analysis of dynamics, max-normalized trajectories of the 1000 most abundant clonotypes were examined by PCA with hierarchical clustering. Separately sequenced CD4+ and CD8+ repertoires were used to assign a CD4 or CD8 phenotype to each responding clone. TCRdb reprocessing: public reads trimmed at Q25 with fastp, clones called with MiXCR, in-frame beta chains kept. CDR3 protein sequences are deduplicated, and each keeps its most common genes and DNA. It is TCRdb's table, rather than the study itself, that gives the V and J calls and clone size. The sample table shows about 210,000 distinct CDR3 sequences, and 27% are seen once. Over 9.5% of the sample rests with the top ten.

The sequence links TRBV6-1 to TRBJ1-2, and TRBD1 may be the D gene, going by 5 matching bases. Sequenced input: PBMCs or a T cell subset sorted from them (not recorded which). This TCR came from an adult woman who had mild COVID-19 (a few samples of this study predate the infection). The sample titles of this study are shuffled in the database, so cell type and time point are left out; the donor was told from shared clones. The CDR3 reads as follows: CASRGLGGYGYTF. The nucleotides read TGTGCCAGCAGGGGCTTGGGGGGGTATGGCTACACCTTC.